Below are 4 T cell receptor beta chains sequenced from a single sample in a study of cytomegalovirus exposure and HLA in healthy donors. A multiplex PCR was run with 60 Vbeta primers and 13 Jbeta primers. Method: immunoSEQ multiplex PCR; TCRdb's copy keeps in-frame clones and lacks some. The repertoire table contains about 170,000 clones. Sequenced sample: PBMCs. The receptors here all came from a woman between 18 and 29 years old in good health and CMV-seropositive.

The genes are TRBV30 and TRBJ2-2; tentatively, D is TRBD1 (6 bases). Looked up from germline, CDR1 is GTSNPN and CDR2 is SVGIG (reference sequence). The V end lost 2 bases, the J end lost 4 bases, and 11 bases lay between the germline ends. The CDR3 contains 14 residues. CDR3 bases: TGTGCCTGGAGTCGGACAGCGCCCACCGGGGAGCTGTTTTTT. Its translation: CAWSRTAPTGELFF.

The chain combines TRBV27 with TRBJ1-2, with D tentatively TRBD1 (5 bases). Germline lookup yields CDR1 MNHEY and CDR2 SMNVEV (reference sequence). V lost 4 bases and J lost 6, with 12 bases in between. The CDR3 is made up of 13 amino acids. The CDR3 coding sequence is TGTGCCAGCAGTTATGGGGGGTGGGATGGCTACACCTTC. It yields the protein CASSYGGWDGYTF.

The J gene is TRBJ2-1, the V gene TRBV25-1; 7 positions agree with TRBD1. The CDR3 extends over 16 amino acids. The V gene's germline CDR1 is MGHDK and CDR2 SYGVNS. The J segment lost 8 bases and the V segment lost 2 bases, leaving 12 bases of the junction unmatched. The CDR3 loop is CASSEPYRGAGDEQFF. CDR3 bases: TGTGCCAGCAGTGAACCCTACAGGGGAGCTGGGGATGAGCAGTTCTTC.

The genes are TRBV27 and TRBJ1-1; 7 nucleotides match TRBD1. Germline V gene sequence: CDR1 MNHEY, CDR2 SMNVEV (reference sequence). The CDR3 is made up of 14 amino acids. V lost 4 bases to trimming and J lost 7 bases; unmatched junction nucleotides: 9. The CDR3 loop is CASSSEIQGNEAFF. The CDR3 region has the DNA TGTGCCAGCAGTTCCGAAATACAGGGGAATGAAGCTTTCTTT.